This record covers a single TCR beta chain. Its antigen remains unidentified. At one boundary the junction diverges from the germline segment, which might be a read error. Researchers partitioned CD4+ cells into CD45RA+ naive and CD45RA-negative memory subsets. Germline values: CDR1 MNHEY, CDR2 SVGAGI. The CDR3 has 14 amino acids. This sample was included in a study of shared clonotypes between healthy human individuals. Study results and limitations: A few donors shared about 4.5% of their naive CD4 clonotypes.

The repertoire was sequenced with immunoSEQ multiplex PCR; TCRdb's copy has only in-frame clones and lacks some. The table shows some 2,400,000 clones, with 90% to 97% occurring only once. The rearrangement uses TRBV6-5 and TRBJ1-2, with D possibly TRBD1 on 5 matching bases. Sequencing was done on a sample of naive CD4+ T cells sorted from blood. Documented subset: CD45RA+ positively selected. This clonotype was obtained from a young man in good health. The CDR3 DNA sequence: TGTGCCAGCAATTACGGCCAGGGCGGCTATGGCTACACCTTC. Translating gives CASNYGQGGYGYTF.